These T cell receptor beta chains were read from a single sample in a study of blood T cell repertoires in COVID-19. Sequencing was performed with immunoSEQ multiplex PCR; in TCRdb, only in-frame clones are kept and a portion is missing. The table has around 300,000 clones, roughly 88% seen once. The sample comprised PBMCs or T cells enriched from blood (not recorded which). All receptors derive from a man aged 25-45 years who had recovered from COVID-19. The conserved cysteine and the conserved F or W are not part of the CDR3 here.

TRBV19 ASSIGMTGLHPSNQPQH
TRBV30 AWRGPADTQY
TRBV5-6 ASRRGAGVYNEQF
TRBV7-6 ASSLVRDRSNYGYT
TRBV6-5 ASSFVGAVGYT
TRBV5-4 ASSLVIVSSVYGYT
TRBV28 ASSFVAGGSYNSPLH
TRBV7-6 ASSLGVRGGLADTQY
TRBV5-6 ASSSTERSYEQY
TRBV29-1 SAADRVGTEAF
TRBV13 ASSRQGDEQY
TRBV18 ASSPPRSGDPHTGELF
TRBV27 ASSRDRGLNQPQH
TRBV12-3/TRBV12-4 ASSLGRDYEQY
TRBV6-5 ASSYSGGRTGELF
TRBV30 AWRISQGYGYT
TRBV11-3 ASSLAPWGDTGELF
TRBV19 ASSIGGEAF
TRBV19 ATEIAVGDTQY
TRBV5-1 ASSLGLAGGPRHDTQY
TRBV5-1 ASSLAVNTGELF
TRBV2 ASTGKGMGYEQY
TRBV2 ASRQGSHEQY
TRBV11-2 ASSLTRDTEAF
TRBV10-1 ASSESGGRGVCYT
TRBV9 ASSGGGTGTYNEQF
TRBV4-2 ASSQDVGPAQETQY
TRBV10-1 ASSRQGMVHEQY